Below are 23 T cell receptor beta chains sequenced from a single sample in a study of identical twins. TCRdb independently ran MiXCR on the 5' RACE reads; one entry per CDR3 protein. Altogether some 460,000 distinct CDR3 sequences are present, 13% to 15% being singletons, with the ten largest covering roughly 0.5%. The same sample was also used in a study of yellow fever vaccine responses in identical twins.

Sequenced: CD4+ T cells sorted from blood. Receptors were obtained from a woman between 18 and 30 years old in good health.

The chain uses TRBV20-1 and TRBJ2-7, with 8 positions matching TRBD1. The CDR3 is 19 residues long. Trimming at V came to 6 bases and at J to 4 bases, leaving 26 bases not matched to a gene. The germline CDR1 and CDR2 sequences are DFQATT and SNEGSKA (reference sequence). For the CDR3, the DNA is TGCAGTGCCCCATCTCACTCCCCCAGGATGGCAGGGGGCTTTTACGAGCAGTACTTC. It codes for CSAPSHSPRMAGGFYEQYF.

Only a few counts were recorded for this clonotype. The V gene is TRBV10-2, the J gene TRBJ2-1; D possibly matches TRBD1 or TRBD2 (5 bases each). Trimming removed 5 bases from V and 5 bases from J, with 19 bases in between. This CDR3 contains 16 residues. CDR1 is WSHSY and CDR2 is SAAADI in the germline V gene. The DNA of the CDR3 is TGCGCCAGCAGTCCGACAGACTATCCTACTAACAATGAGCAGTTCTTC. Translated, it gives CASSPTDYPTNNEQFF.

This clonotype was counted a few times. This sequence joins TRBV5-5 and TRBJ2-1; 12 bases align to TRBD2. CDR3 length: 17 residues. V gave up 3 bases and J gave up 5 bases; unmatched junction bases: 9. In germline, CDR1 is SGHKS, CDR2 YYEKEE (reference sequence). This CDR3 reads CASSSTRTSGVNNEQFF. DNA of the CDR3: TGTGCCAGCAGCTCAACCAGGACTAGCGGGGTCAACAATGAGCAGTTCTTC.

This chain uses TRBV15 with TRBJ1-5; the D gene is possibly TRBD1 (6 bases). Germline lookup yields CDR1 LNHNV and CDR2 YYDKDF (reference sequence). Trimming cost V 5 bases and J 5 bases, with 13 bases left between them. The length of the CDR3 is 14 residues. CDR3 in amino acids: CATSGGRGDQPQHF. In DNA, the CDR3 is TGTGCCACCAGCGGGGGCAGGGGCGATCAGCCCCAGCATTTT.

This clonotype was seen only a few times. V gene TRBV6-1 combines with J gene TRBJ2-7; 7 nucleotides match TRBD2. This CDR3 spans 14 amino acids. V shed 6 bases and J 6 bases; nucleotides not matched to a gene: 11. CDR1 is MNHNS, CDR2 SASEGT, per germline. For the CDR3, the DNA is TGTGCCAGCAGGAGCACTAGCGTCGGAAGCGAGCAGTACTTC. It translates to CASRSTSVGSEQYF.

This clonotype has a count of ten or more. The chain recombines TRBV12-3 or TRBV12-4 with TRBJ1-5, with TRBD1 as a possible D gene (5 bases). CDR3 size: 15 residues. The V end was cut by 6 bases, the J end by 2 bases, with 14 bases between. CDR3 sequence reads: CASRFGVRGNQPQHF. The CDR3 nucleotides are TGTGCCAGCAGGTTTGGAGTCAGGGGCAATCAGCCCCAGCATTTT.

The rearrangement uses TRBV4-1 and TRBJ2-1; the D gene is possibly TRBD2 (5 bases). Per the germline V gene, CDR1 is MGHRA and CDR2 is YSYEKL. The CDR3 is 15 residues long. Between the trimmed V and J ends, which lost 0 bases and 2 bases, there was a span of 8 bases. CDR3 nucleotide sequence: TGCGCCAGCAGCCAAGATCTCGGGACCTACAATGAGCAGTTCTTC. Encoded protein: CASSQDLGTYNEQFF.

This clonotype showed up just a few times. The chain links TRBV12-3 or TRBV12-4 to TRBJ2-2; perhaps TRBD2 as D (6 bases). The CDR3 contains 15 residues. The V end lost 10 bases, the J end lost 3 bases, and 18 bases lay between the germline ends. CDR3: CATPRGRGYTGELFF. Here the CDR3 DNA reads TGTGCCACCCCCCGTGGGCGGGGATACACCGGGGAGCTGTTTTTT.

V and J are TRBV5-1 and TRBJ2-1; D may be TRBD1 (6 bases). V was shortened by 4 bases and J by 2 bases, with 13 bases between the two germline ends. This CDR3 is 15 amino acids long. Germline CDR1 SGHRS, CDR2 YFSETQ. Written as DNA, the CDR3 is TGCGCCAGCAGCACAAGGACAGTTCCCTACAATGAGCAGTTCTTC. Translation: CASSTRTVPYNEQFF. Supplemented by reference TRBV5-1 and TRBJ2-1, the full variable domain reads KAGVTQTPRYLIKTRGQQVTLSCSPISGHRSVSWYQQTPGQGLQFLFEYFSETQRNKGNFPGRFSGRQFSNSRSEMNVSTLELGDSALYLCASSTRTVPYNEQFFGPGTRLTVL.

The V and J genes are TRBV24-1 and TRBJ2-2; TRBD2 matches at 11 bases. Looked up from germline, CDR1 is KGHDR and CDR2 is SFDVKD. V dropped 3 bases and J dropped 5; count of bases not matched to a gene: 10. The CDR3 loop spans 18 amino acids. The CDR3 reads CATSDITSGSGGTGELFF. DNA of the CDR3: TGTGCCACCAGTGATATTACTAGCGGGAGTGGCGGAACCGGGGAGCTGTTTTTT.

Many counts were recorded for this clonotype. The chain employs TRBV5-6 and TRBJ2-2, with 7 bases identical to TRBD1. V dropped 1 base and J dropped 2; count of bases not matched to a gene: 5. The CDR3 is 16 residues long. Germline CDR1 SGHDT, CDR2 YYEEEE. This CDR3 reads CASSLFDRANTGELFF. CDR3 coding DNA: TGTGCCAGCAGCTTGTTTGACAGGGCCAACACCGGGGAGCTGTTTTTT.

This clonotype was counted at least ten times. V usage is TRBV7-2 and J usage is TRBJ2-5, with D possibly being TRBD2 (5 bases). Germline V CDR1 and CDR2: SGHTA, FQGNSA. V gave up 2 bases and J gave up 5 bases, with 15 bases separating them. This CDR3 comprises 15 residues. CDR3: CASSLIDYGSETQYF. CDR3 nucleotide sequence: TGTGCCAGCAGCTTAATAGACTATGGGTCGGAGACCCAGTACTTC.

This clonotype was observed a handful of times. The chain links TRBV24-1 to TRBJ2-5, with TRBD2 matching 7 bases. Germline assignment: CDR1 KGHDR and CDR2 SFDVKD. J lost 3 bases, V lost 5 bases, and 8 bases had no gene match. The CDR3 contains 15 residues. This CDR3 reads CATSAGASGEETQYF. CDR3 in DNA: TGTGCCACCAGTGCCGGGGCTAGCGGAGAAGAGACCCAGTACTTC.

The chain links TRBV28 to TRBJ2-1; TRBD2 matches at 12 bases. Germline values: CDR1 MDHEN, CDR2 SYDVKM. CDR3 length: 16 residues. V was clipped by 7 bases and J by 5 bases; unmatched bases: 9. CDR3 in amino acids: CASTVPSGRGNNEQFF. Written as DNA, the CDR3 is TGTGCCAGCACCGTCCCTAGCGGGAGGGGGAACAATGAGCAGTTCTTC.

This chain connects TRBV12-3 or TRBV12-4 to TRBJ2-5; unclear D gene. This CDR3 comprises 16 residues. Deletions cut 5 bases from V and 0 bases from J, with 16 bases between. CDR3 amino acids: CASSQVRPFYQETQYF. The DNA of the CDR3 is TGTGCCAGCAGTCAAGTACGGCCCTTTTACCAAGAGACCCAGTACTTC.

The CDR3, as DNA: TGTGCCAGCAGCCCCCAGGGCGGCCTGCTGAGCGAGCAGTACTTC. This encodes CASSPQGGLLSEQYF. This chain joins TRBV7-9 and TRBJ2-7, with D perhaps TRBD1 (5 bases). Germline V gene sequence: CDR1 SEHNR, CDR2 FQNEAQ (reference sequence). CDR3 length: 15 amino acids. V lost 5 bases and J 6 bases, leaving 20 bases between the germline ends. The entire variable domain, with the rest obtained from reference TRBV7-9 and TRBJ2-7, is as follows: DTGVSQNPRHKITKRGQNVTFRCDPISEHNRLYWYRQTLGQGPEFLTYFQNEAQLEKSRLLSDRFSAERPKGSFSTLEIQRTEQGDSAMYLCASSPQGGLLSEQYFGPGTRLTVT.

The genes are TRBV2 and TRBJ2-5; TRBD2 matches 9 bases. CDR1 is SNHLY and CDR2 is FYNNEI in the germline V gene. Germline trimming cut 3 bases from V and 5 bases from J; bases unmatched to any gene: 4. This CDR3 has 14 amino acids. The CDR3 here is CASSEGSGGETQYF. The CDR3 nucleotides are TGTGCCAGCAGTGAGGGTAGCGGGGGCGAGACCCAGTACTTC.

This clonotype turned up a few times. The CDR3 here is CASSPLGRSNTGELFF. CDR3 coding DNA: TGTGCCAGCTCACCTTTGGGCAGATCGAACACCGGGGAGCTGTTTTTT. The chain has TRBV18 and TRBJ2-2; D is uncertain. V dropped 3 bases and J dropped 0 bases, with 11 bases sitting between them. From germline, CDR1 is KGHSH and CDR2 LQKENI. The CDR3 has 16 residues.

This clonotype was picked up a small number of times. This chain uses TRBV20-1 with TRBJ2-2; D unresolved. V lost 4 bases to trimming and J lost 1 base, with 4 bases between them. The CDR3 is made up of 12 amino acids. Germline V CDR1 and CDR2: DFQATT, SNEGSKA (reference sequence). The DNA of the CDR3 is TGCAGTGCTAAGGGGAACACCGGGGAGCTGTTTTTT. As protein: CSAKGNTGELFF.

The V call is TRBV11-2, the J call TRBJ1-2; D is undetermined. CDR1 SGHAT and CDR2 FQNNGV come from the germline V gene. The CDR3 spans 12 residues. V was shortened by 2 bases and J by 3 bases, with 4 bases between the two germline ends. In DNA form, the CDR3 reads TGTGCCAGCAGCTTATTGGACTATGGCTACACCTTC. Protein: CASSLLDYGYTF.

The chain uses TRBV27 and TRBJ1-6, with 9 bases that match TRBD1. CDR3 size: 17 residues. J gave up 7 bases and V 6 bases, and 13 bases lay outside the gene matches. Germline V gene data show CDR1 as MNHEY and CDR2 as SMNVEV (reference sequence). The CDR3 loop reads CASRTISGTGKNSPLHF. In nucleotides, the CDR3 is TGTGCCAGCAGAACTATCTCCGGGACAGGGAAAAATTCACCCCTCCACTTT.

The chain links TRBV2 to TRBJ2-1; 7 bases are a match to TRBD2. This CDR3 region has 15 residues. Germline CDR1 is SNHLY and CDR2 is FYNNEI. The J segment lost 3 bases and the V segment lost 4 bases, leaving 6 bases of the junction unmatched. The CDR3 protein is CASSVAGARYNEQFF. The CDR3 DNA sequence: TGTGCCAGCAGTGTGGCGGGAGCCCGCTACAATGAGCAGTTCTTC.

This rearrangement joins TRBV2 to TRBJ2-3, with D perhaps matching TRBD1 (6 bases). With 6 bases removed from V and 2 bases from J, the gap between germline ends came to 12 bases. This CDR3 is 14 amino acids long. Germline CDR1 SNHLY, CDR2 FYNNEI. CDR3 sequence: CASRLQGFTDTQYF. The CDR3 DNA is TGTGCCAGCAGGTTGCAGGGGTTCACAGATACGCAGTATTTT.